The rows below give T cell receptor beta chains drawn from one sample of a study of PD-L1 blockade in urothelial cancer. This table comes from immunoSEQ multiplex PCR, and its TCRdb copy is limited to in-frame clones, with some not included. The table has tens of thousands of clones, more than 75% seen once; the top ten hold roughly 12%. This specimen was PBMCs, taken around atezolizumab (anti-PD-L1) treatment. These receptors came from a woman in her fifties or sixties with urothelial cancer. The CDR3 runs from the conserved cysteine through the conserved F or W. A D gene is named only where the DNA matches it firmly. The size of a clone is reported for some rows only, either as once, few or many, or as a class for expanded clones.

abundance | j_gene | d_gene | v_gene | len | CDR3nt | CDR3aa
- | TRBJ2-2 | TRBD1 | TRBV7-9 | 15 | TGTGCCAGCAGCCAACCGGGACAGGGGGCCGGGGAGCTGTTTTTT | CASSQPGQGAGELFF
- | TRBJ1-1 | TRBD1 | TRBV28 | 19 | TGTGCCAGCAGTTTCCCCGAGGACAGGGCACTCTACGTCAACACTGAAGCTTTCTTT | CASSFPEDRALYVNTEAFF
- | TRBJ2-5 | TRBD2 | TRBV7-7 | 15 | TGTGCCAGCAGCCCTCCGACTAGCGGGAGTGAGACCCAGTACTTC | CASSPPTSGSETQYF
- | TRBJ1-3 | - | TRBV25-1 | 14 | TGTGCCAGCAGTGAATATCGCTCTGGAAACACCATATATTTT | CASSEYRSGNTIYF
- | TRBJ2-2 | TRBD2 | TRBV5-6 | 16 | TGTGCCAGCAGCTTGCTAGCGGGGGGGCCGGCCGGGGAGTTGTTTTTT | CASSLLAGGPAGELFF
- | TRBJ2-2 | - | TRBV7-9 | 13 | TGTGCCAGCAGCTCTACCTGGACCGGGGAGCTGTTTTTT | CASSSTWTGELFF
- | TRBJ2-7 | TRBD2 | TRBV6-5 | 15 | TGTGCCAGCAGTTACTTAGCGGGGGCCGCCTACGAGCAGTACTTC | CASSYLAGAAYEQYF
- | TRBJ2-6 | TRBD1 | TRBV19 | 20 | TGTGCCAGTAGTATCTCATTTCCGGGACAGGGGGCGACCGGGGCCAACGTCCTGACTTTC | CASSISFPGQGATGANVLTF
- | TRBJ1-2 | - | TRBV19 | 13 | TGTGCCAGCGGACAACAGGGTGGAGGTGGCTACACCTTC | CASGQQGGGGYTF
- | TRBJ2-3 | - | TRBV29-1 | 13 | TGCAGTCTTCAGACAGCCATTACAGATACGCAGTATTTT | CSLQTAITDTQYF
- | TRBJ2-7 | TRBD2 | TRBV7-2 | 15 | TGTGCCAGCAGCACCCGACTAGCGGGGGCCTACGAGCAGTACTTC | CASSTRLAGAYEQYF
- | TRBJ2-1 | TRBD2 | TRBV18 | 17 | TGTGCCAGCTCACCTCGTTTCGCGGGGGGGTTTGGGAATGAGCAGTTCTTC | CASSPRFAGGFGNEQFF
- | TRBJ2-2 | - | TRBV4-1 | 17 | TGCGCCAGCAGCCAAGAGGCTTCGGGAATGGGCACCGGGGAGCTGTTTTTT | CASSQEASGMGTGELFF
- | TRBJ1-1 | - | TRBV6-1 | 14 | TGTGCCAGCAGTGTAATTGGAGGAAACACTGAAGCTTTCTTT | CASSVIGGNTEAFF
- | TRBJ2-5 | - | TRBV27 | 14 | TGTGCCAGCAGTTTATCGATAGAGCAAGAGACCCAGTACTTC | CASSLSIEQETQYF
- | TRBJ2-7 | - | TRBV7-2 | 16 | TGTGCCAGCAGCTTAGCCCCGGCGGGACTCAACTACGAGCAGTACTTC | CASSLAPAGLNYEQYF
- | TRBJ1-2 | - | TRBV28 | 12 | TGTGCCAGCAGTCCTCTCCTATATGGCTACACCTTC | CASSPLLYGYTF
- | TRBJ2-3 | - | TRBV29-1 | 12 | TGCAGCGTTGAAAGCGGAGGGGATACGCAGTATTTT | CSVESGGDTQYF
- | TRBJ2-7 | - | TRBV7-9 | 13 | TGTGCCAGCAGCGCCCGGGACAACTACGAGCAGTACTTC | CASSARDNYEQYF
once | TRBJ1-2 | TRBD1 | TRBV28 | 15 | TGTGCCAGCAGTTTATCGGGACAGTGGAGCTATGGCTACACCTTC | CASSLSGQWSYGYTF
- | TRBJ2-3 | TRBD2 | TRBV5-1 | 16 | TGCGCCAGCAGCTTTATAGCGGGGACGTCCACAGATACGCAGTATTTT | CASSFIAGTSTDTQYF
- | TRBJ2-1 | TRBD2 | TRBV4-2 | 12 | TGTGCCAGCAGCCAGCTAGCGGGAGAGCAGTTCTTC | CASSQLAGEQFF
once | TRBJ2-7 | TRBD1 | TRBV27 | 13 | TGTGCCAGCAGTTTCGGGACAGCCTACGAGCAGTACTTC | CASSFGTAYEQYF
- | TRBJ2-1 | TRBD2 | TRBV7-9 | 15 | TGTGCCAGCAGCCCGGCGGGCCGGGGGGACAATGAGCAGTTCTTC | CASSPAGRGDNEQFF
- | TRBJ1-3 | TRBD1 | TRBV7-6 | 15 | TGTGCCAGCAGCCAAGGACAGGCGTACGGAAACACCATATATTTT | CASSQGQAYGNTIYF
- | TRBJ2-1 | TRBD2 | TRBV7-9 | 15 | TGTGCCAGCAGTTACAGCGGGAGGACCTACAATGAGCAGTTCTTC | CASSYSGRTYNEQFF